The 7 T cell receptor beta chains given below trace back to one sample, sequenced in a study of T-cell reconstitution after alpha-beta-depleted transplantation in children (dated by TCRdb to 2016 to 2017). Library preparation was by PCR. The run used an Illumina HiSeq 2500. To normalize quantification of the TCRbeta repertoire, the TCR libraries were built with molecular barcoding that relied on unique molecular identifiers. TCRdb reprocessed the public reads (quality trimming at Q25 with fastp, clone calling with MiXCR) and kept in-frame beta chains. Rows merge per CDR3 protein into single entries with the most common DNA and genes. This sample comprises around 440,000 distinct CDR3 sequences, under 12% of them detected only once. The ten largest clonotypes hold around 2% of the sample. The treatment or condition label here, explained by the study, means: allogeneic hematopoietic cell transplantation with graft depleted of TCRalphabeta T cells and CD19 B cells.

Specimen: PBMCs, collected before TCRalphabeta/CD19-depleted stem cell transplant. The receptors derive from a child aged 2 to 10 with inherited bone marrow failure, due to receive a stem cell transplant.

This chain connects TRBV6-6 to TRBJ2-1, with 10 bases fitting TRBD1. Germline V gives CDR1 MNHNY, CDR2 SVGAGI (reference sequence). The V segment lost 8 bases and the J segment 5 bases; nucleotides outside the gene matches: 6. The CDR3 has 14 residues. The CDR3 here is CASGTGAPHNEQFF. CDR3 DNA: TGTGCCAGCGGGACAGGGGCCCCTCACAATGAGCAGTTCTTC.

With respect to this clonotype: A much bigger clone sits one base away, suggesting this may be a read error. This sequence joins TRBV20-1 and TRBJ2-1, with TRBD2 identical over 7 bases. The trim removed 3 bases at V and 7 bases at J, leaving 9 bases unmatched. Germline assignment: CDR1 DFQATT and CDR2 SNEGSKA (reference sequence). The CDR3 contains 14 residues. The CDR3, as DNA: TGCAGTGCTAGGAGGGCGGGAGTCAGAAATGAGCAGTTCTTC. This sequence encodes CSARRAGVRNEQFF.

In its sample, this clonotype was seen many times. This rearrangement joins TRBV12-3 or TRBV12-4 to TRBJ2-3; a possible D gene is TRBD1 (5 bases). CDR3 length equals 13 residues. Trimming pared 8 bases from V and 0 bases from J, leaving 9 bases between. The CDR3 DNA sequence: TGTGCCAGCGCGGCAGGGAGCACAGATACGCAGTATTTT. This translates into CASAAGSTDTQYF.

In its sample, this clonotype was seen a few times. CDR3 DNA: TGCAGTGCTAGGTGGGGATTGGGGGGCATGACCTACAATGAGCAGTTCTTC. Translation: CSARWGLGGMTYNEQFF. This chain links TRBV20-1 with TRBJ2-1, with D possibly being TRBD1 or TRBD2 (6 bases each). From germline, CDR1 is DFQATT and CDR2 SNEGSKA (reference sequence). This CDR3 is 17 amino acids long. Trimming removed 3 bases from V and 2 bases from J, with 20 bases in between.

J is TRBJ2-7 and V is TRBV7-9; either TRBD1 or TRBD2 may supply D (6 bases each). The V gene lost 3 bases and the J gene lost 2 bases, with 11 bases spanning the gap. CDR3 length: 14 amino acids. CDR1 is SEHNR, CDR2 FQNEAQ, per germline (reference sequence). The CDR3 coding sequence is TGTGCCAGCAGCTTGCCGGGGGCCCCCTACGAGCAGTACTTC. Translation: CASSLPGAPYEQYF.

This clonotype occurred many times. This sequence joins TRBV6-5 and TRBJ2-7; a weak D match, TRBD2 (6 bases). CDR3 size: 14 residues. Germline loops: CDR1 MNHEY, CDR2 SVGAGI. Trimming shortened V by 2 bases and J by 5 bases, and 13 bases separated the two germline ends. In DNA, the CDR3 is TGTGCCAGCAGTTACACCGGCGGGAAAGACGAGCAGTACTTC. Its protein is CASSYTGGKDEQYF.

This clonotype showed up many times. CDR3 nucleotide sequence: TGCGCCAGCAGCCAAGTCGGGCGGGTCCCCCTCTCTGGGGCCAACGTCCTGACTTTC. Translated, it gives CASSQVGRVPLSGANVLTF. The chain has TRBV4-3 and TRBJ2-6; possible D gene TRBD2, 5 bases. The CDR3 covers 19 residues. Trimming took off 1 base at V and 0 bases at J, with 16 bases between the two ends. The V gene's germline CDR1 is LGHNA and CDR2 YSLEER.